What follows are 25 T cell receptor beta chains derived from one specimen sequenced in a study of T cell responses to AZD1222 COVID-19 vaccine. Assay: immunoSEQ multiplex PCR; the TCRdb copy retains only in-frame clones and omits some. The sample includes tens of thousands of clones, approximately 92% of them seen just once. The sequenced sample was peripheral blood, obtained 28 days after the second AZD1222 dose. The receptor source for this set is an adult who received the AZD1222 COVID-19 vaccine.

The CDR3 reads CASSSGRDRVTRELFF. DNA for the CDR3: TGCGCCAGCAGCTCAGGACGGGACAGGGTGACCAGGGAGCTGTTTTTT. V usage is TRBV5-1 and J usage is TRBJ2-2; the match to TRBD1 covers 9 bases. V was pared by 3 bases and J by 9 bases, with 12 bases of the junction left unmatched. This CDR3 is built from 16 residues. In germline, CDR1 is SGHRS, CDR2 YFSETQ.

The rearrangement uses TRBV15 and TRBJ2-7; maybe TRBD2 (6 bases). The CDR3 contains 16 residues. Germline assignment: CDR1 LNHNV and CDR2 YYDKDF (reference sequence). V lost 3 bases and J lost 3, with 18 bases in between. The chain's CDR3 is CATSRVAGPLVYEQYF. The CDR3 bases are TGTGCCACCAGCAGGGTCGCGGGACCCCTAGTCTACGAGCAGTACTTC.

The CDR3 DNA reads TGTGCCAGCAGCCAAGCACAGATCAACTATGGCTACACCTTC. Protein product: CASSQAQINYGYTF. The V gene is TRBV3-1 (or the pseudogene TRBV3-2), the J gene TRBJ1-2; D is undetermined. Trimming pared 1 base from V and 2 bases from J, leaving 8 bases between. The CDR3 is 14 residues long. Germline CDR1 is LGHDT and CDR2 is YNNKEL (reference sequence).

The chain uses TRBV19 and TRBJ1-2; D is uncertain. The V and J ends lost 6 bases and 6 bases respectively, with 17 bases between them. This CDR3 is 14 amino acids long. Germline-derived CDR1 and CDR2 are LNHDA and SQIVND (reference sequence). CDR3 coding DNA: TGTGCCAGTAGGGAGCGTCGGGCAATTGATGGCTACACCTTC. It specifies CASRERRAIDGYTF.

The chain uses TRBV19 and TRBJ2-7, with TRBD2 as a possible D gene (5 bases). The V end was cut by 3 bases, the J end by 3 bases, with 9 bases between. Germline-derived CDR1 and CDR2 are LNHDA and SQIVND (reference sequence). This CDR3 region has 13 residues. The CDR3 sequence: CASSIFEGYEQYF. The CDR3 DNA reads as TGTGCCAGTAGTATCTTTGAGGGCTACGAGCAGTACTTC.

The V gene is TRBV6-5, the J gene TRBJ1-6; D unresolved. Trimming took 3 bases from V and 8 from J, leaving 8 bases between them. The CDR3 is 13 amino acids. Germline CDR1 reads MNHEY; CDR2 reads SVGAGI. The CDR3 reads CASSYTTDSPLHF. CDR3 nucleotide sequence: TGTGCCAGCAGTTATACAACAGATTCACCCCTCCACTTT.

V and J are TRBV6-2 or TRBV6-3 and TRBJ2-4, with D maybe TRBD2 (5 bases). The V gene lost 2 bases and the J gene lost 6 bases, with 8 bases spanning the gap. Germline CDR1 is MNHEY and CDR2 is SVGEGT. The CDR3 spans 13 residues. The CDR3 spells CASSYGGLNIQYF. CDR3 sequence (DNA): TGTGCCAGCAGTTACGGCGGGTTAAACATTCAGTACTTC.

The chain is built from TRBV7-9 and TRBJ1-1; D is undetermined. Trimming left V 0 bases short and J 7 bases short, with 9 bases between. There are 13 residues in the CDR3. Germline CDR1 and CDR2: SEHNR and FQNEAQ (reference sequence). CDR3 DNA: TGTGCCAGCAGCTTAGCTAGCAGGCTTGAAGCTTTCTTT. This codes for CASSLASRLEAFF.

The chain is built from TRBV7-2 and TRBJ1-2; the D gene is possibly TRBD1 (6 bases). This CDR3 comprises 14 residues. V lost 2 bases, J lost 6 bases, and 13 bases lay in between. Germline CDR1 is SGHTA and CDR2 is FQGNSA. CDR3 in DNA: TGTGCCAGCAGCTTATTAGGGGGAGGAGATGGCTACACCTTC. Its protein product is CASSLLGGGDGYTF.

The V and J genes are TRBV30 and TRBJ1-3; unclear D gene. The germline V gene encodes CDR1 GTSNPN and CDR2 SVGIG (reference sequence). V dropped 0 bases and J dropped 2 bases, with 8 bases sitting between them. CDR3 size: 14 residues. The CDR3 spells CAWSVTDPGNTIYF. Written as DNA, the CDR3 is TGTGCCTGGAGTGTAACAGACCCTGGAAACACCATATATTTT.

This chain connects TRBV6-5 to TRBJ1-4, with D perhaps matching TRBD1 (5 bases). Trimming took 2 bases from V and 0 from J, leaving 7 bases between them. Germline V gene lookup returns CDR1 MNHEY and CDR2 SVGAGI. This CDR3 region has 15 residues. The DNA of the CDR3 is TGTGCCAGCAGTTACGACAGTGCAACTAATGAAAAACTGTTTTTT. Protein: CASSYDSATNEKLFF.

This rearrangement joins TRBV24-1 to TRBJ2-2; D may be TRBD2 (5 bases). The V gene lost 9 bases and the J gene lost 4 bases, with 14 bases spanning the gap. The CDR3 is 14 residues long. CDR1 is KGHDR and CDR2 is SFDVKD in the germline V gene. The CDR3 protein is CATSPRGPTGELFF. DNA of the CDR3: TGTGCCACCTCCCCTCGGGGTCCCACCGGGGAGCTGTTTTTT.

The rearrangement uses TRBV9 and TRBJ2-3, with TRBD2 as a possible D gene (5 bases). Germline CDR1 SGDLS, CDR2 YYNGEE. Trimming removed 2 bases from V and 0 bases from J, with 10 bases in between. The CDR3 length is 15 residues. The chain's CDR3 is CASSVRSGSTDTQYF. For the CDR3, the DNA is TGTGCCAGCAGCGTTCGGTCGGGGAGCACAGATACGCAGTATTTT.

The chain links TRBV5-1 to TRBJ2-1, with D perhaps TRBD2 (5 bases). The CDR3 is 16 residues long. Germline CDR1 is SGHRS and CDR2 is YFSETQ. Trimming pared 0 bases from V and 1 base from J, leaving 11 bases between. The CDR3 DNA reads as TGCGCCAGCAGCTTGGCTGGAGGCCCTTCCTACAATGAGCAGTTCTTC. Its translation is CASSLAGGPSYNEQFF.

The chain combines TRBV21-1 with TRBJ1-5. TRBV21-1 counts as a pseudogene. CDR3 length: 18 amino acids. The CDR3 region has the DNA TGTGCCAGCAGCACTTGCGGGACGCGGCGGAGAGGCAATCAGCCCCAGCATTTT. It yields the protein CASSTCGTRRRGNQPQHF.

This rearrangement joins TRBV7-9 to TRBJ1-5, with D maybe TRBD1 (5 bases). The CDR3 loop spans 15 amino acids. Germline CDR1 is SEHNR and CDR2 is FQNEAQ (reference sequence). V lost 5 bases and J lost 3, with 14 bases in between. This CDR3 is CASSPIDSLNQPQHF. The CDR3 region has the DNA TGTGCCAGCAGCCCGATTGACAGCCTCAATCAGCCCCAGCATTTT.

The chain uses TRBV27 and TRBJ1-4; D remains ambiguous. This CDR3 contains 14 residues. V dropped 6 bases and J dropped 7 bases, with 15 bases sitting between them. CDR1 and CDR2 from the germline V gene are MNHEY and SMNVEV (reference sequence). The CDR3 DNA reads as TGTGCCAGCAGAGAGAGGCAGTTAAGTGAAAAACTGTTTTTT. Amino acids: CASRERQLSEKLFF. Together with reference TRBV27 and TRBJ1-4, the CDR3 gives the full variable domain: EAQVTQNPRYLITVTGKKLTVTCSQNMNHEYMSWYRQDPGLGLRQIYYSMNVEVTDKGDVPEGYKVSRKEKRNFPLILESPSPNQTSLYFCASRERQLSEKLFFGSGTQLSVL.

The J gene is TRBJ1-2, the V gene TRBV6-6; D remains unclear. This CDR3 region has 11 residues. Germline-derived CDR1 and CDR2 are MNHNY and SVGAGI (reference sequence). For the CDR3, the DNA is TGTGCAGCGGGATCCTCCTATGGCTACACCTTC. Protein product: CAAGSSYGYTF.

This clone is a singleton in its sample. The CDR3 sequence is CSVGGSETQYF. CDR3 nucleotides: TGCAGCGTTGGGGGTAGTGAGACCCAGTACTTC. The rearrangement uses TRBV29-1 and TRBJ2-5; D is ambiguous. CDR1 is SQVTM, CDR2 ANQGSEA, per germline. Trimming took off 4 bases at V and 5 bases at J, with 8 bases between the two ends. The CDR3 has 11 residues.

In this sample, this clone turned up once. The chain is built from TRBV10-1 and TRBJ2-1; TRBD2 matches 11 bases. V was pared by 6 bases and J by 4 bases, with 5 bases of the junction left unmatched. Germline assignment: CDR1 WNHNN and CDR2 SYGVQD (reference sequence). CDR3 length: 15 residues. In nucleotides, the CDR3 is TGCGCCAGCAGCGCCGGGACTAGCGGTTACAATGAGCAGTTCTTC. Amino acids: CASSAGTSGYNEQFF.

This chain joins TRBV12-3 or TRBV12-4 and TRBJ1-2; no reliable D call. Trimming cost V 2 bases and J 5 bases, with 9 bases left between them. CDR3 length equals 13 residues. The CDR3: CASSLSGIYGYTF. CDR3 nucleotides: TGTGCCAGCAGTTTATCGGGGATTTATGGCTACACCTTC.

V is TRBV21-1 and J is TRBJ1-1. TRBV21-1 is classified as a pseudogene. This CDR3 comprises 15 residues. CDR3 in amino acids: CASSEVGQINTEAFF. The CDR3 nucleotides read TGTGCCAGCAGCGAGGTAGGGCAGATTAACACTGAAGCTTTCTTT.

This chain joins TRBV20-1 and TRBJ2-7; a possible D gene is TRBD2 (5 bases). This CDR3 comprises 11 residues. Trimming removed 5 bases from V and 7 bases from J, with 12 bases in between. CDR1 and CDR2 (germline): DFQATT, SNEGSKA (reference sequence). CDR3 residues: CSARGPGEQYF. The CDR3, as DNA: TGCAGTGCTCGCGGCCCGGGGGAGCAGTACTTC.

The rearrangement joins TRBV3-1 (or the pseudogene TRBV3-2) to TRBJ2-6; D remains unclear. Germline assignment: CDR1 LGHDT and CDR2 YNNKEL (reference sequence). CDR3 size: 14 residues. V was pared by 4 bases and J by 3 bases, with 7 bases between. This CDR3 reads CASSPWGGANVLTF. In nucleotides, the CDR3 is TGTGCCAGCAGCCCCTGGGGTGGGGCCAACGTCCTGACTTTC.

The gene calls are TRBV6-5 and TRBJ1-2; D call uncertain. V dropped 8 bases and J dropped 2 bases, with 9 bases sitting between them. The CDR3 consists of 12 residues. Germline V gene sequence: CDR1 MNHEY, CDR2 SVGAGI. CDR3: CASGRENYGYTF. CDR3 coding DNA: TGTGCCAGCGGAAGGGAGAACTATGGCTACACCTTC.